This T cell receptor (beta chain) was sequenced for a study of cytomegalovirus exposure and HLA in healthy donors. 60 Vbeta and 13 Jbeta primers were used in PCR. TCRdb's copy holds only in-frame clones and misses some; the assay was immunoSEQ multiplex PCR. Here the sample spans over 130,000 clones, approximately 57% being singletons. V lost 6 bases to trimming and J lost 0 bases; unmatched junction nucleotides: 12. Germline V gives CDR1 SGHNT, CDR2 YYREEE (reference sequence). The CDR3 has 17 residues. The table lists this clone with a few counts. The antigen remains unidentified. Study-level findings and limits: In a later analysis, HLA-associated TCR beta chains were more clonally expanded than equally common others. The presence/absence work took it that sequencing depth was about the same across donors.

Every donor was a healthy person donating bone marrow. The V call is TRBV5-4, the J call TRBJ2-3, with TRBD2 matching over 8 bases. The specimen sequenced was PBMCs. The sequence was collected from a male donor in good health and CMV-seronegative. The CDR3 loop is CASTPFRSGGSTDTQYF. CDR3 nucleotide sequence: TGTGCCAGCACCCCCTTCAGATCGGGGGGGAGCACAGATACGCAGTATTTT.